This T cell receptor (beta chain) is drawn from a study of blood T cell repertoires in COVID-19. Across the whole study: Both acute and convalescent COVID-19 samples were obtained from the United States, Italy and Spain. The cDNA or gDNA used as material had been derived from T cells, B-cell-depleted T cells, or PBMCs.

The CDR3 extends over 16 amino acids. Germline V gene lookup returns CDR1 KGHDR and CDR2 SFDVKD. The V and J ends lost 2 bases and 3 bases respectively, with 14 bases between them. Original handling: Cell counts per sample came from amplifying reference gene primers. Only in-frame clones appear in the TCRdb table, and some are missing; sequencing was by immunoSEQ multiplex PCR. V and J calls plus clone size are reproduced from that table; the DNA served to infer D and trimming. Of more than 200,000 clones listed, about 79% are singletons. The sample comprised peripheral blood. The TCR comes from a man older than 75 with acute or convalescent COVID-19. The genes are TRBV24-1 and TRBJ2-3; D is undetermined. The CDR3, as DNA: TGTGCCACCAGTGATTCTAGGCCGAGAGGTACAGATACGCAGTATTTT. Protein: CATSDSRPRGTDTQYF.